These 16 T cell receptor beta chains share one sample of origin, sequenced in a study of T-cell reconstitution after alpha-beta-depleted transplantation in children. Unique molecular identifiers were built into the TCRbeta library. TCRdb recomputed calls from the PCR reads with MiXCR, one row per CDR3 protein. The data show approximately 130,000 distinct CDR3 sequences, approximately 8.7% seen once. The material was PBMCs, mostly from graft donor cells, obtained 180 days after TCRalphabeta/CD19-depleted stem cell transplant. All receptors derive from a girl less than two years old who had a stem cell transplant for combined immunodeficiency, so the T cells may come from the graft donor.

This clonotype has just a few counts. The chain uses TRBV7-2 and TRBJ1-4, with 7 bases fitting TRBD1. V shed 5 bases and J 4 bases; nucleotides not matched to a gene: 7. The CDR3 is 15 residues long. In germline, CDR1 is SGHTA, CDR2 FQGNSA. CDR3 in DNA: TGTGCCAGCAGCGCCGCCGGGACAGTTAATGAAAAACTGTTTTTT. Its protein product is CASSAAGTVNEKLFF.

V usage is TRBV20-1 and J usage is TRBJ2-7, with 7 nucleotides matching TRBD1. V lost 3 bases and J lost 3; bases outside the gene matches: 11. The CDR3 has 15 residues. Germline-derived CDR1 and CDR2 are DFQATT and SNEGSKA (reference sequence). The chain's CDR3 is CSARPDRESFYEQYF. The DNA for the CDR3 is TGCAGTGCTAGGCCCGACAGGGAAAGCTTCTACGAGCAGTACTTC.

The chain couples TRBV20-1 to TRBJ2-3; D gene ambiguous. CDR1 is DFQATT and CDR2 is SNEGSKA in the germline V gene (reference sequence). There are 15 residues in the CDR3. Trimming left V 2 bases short and J 1 base short, with 13 bases between. CDR3 coding DNA: TGCAGTGCTAGAACGAGCACCCAGGGCACAGATACGCAGTATTTT. It yields the protein CSARTSTQGTDTQYF.

A few counts support this clonotype. This sequence joins TRBV3-1 and TRBJ2-5; D not resolved. Germline assignment: CDR1 LGHDT and CDR2 YNNKEL (reference sequence). CDR3 length: 15 amino acids. The V and J ends lost 4 bases and 1 base respectively, with 13 bases between them. As DNA, the CDR3 is TGTGCCAGCAGCCGGGGTACTACTCGCCAAGAGACCCAGTACTTC. Translating gives CASSRGTTRQETQYF.

The table lists this clonotype with many counts. This chain links TRBV5-1 with TRBJ1-2, with D possibly TRBD1 on 6 matching bases. V shed 0 bases and J shed 1 base, with 10 bases lying between them. This CDR3 region has 15 residues. Germline V gene lookup returns CDR1 SGHRS and CDR2 YFSETQ. The CDR3: CASSLGGQINYGYTF. For the CDR3, the DNA is TGCGCCAGCAGCTTGGGGGGGCAGATTAACTATGGCTACACCTTC.

This chain uses TRBV12-3 or TRBV12-4 with TRBJ1-5; TRBD1 matches at 8 bases. The CDR3 extends over 14 amino acids. With V trimmed by 5 bases and J by 7 bases, 7 bases remained unmatched. CDR3 in amino acids: CASSPRQGNQPQHF. DNA of the CDR3: TGTGCCAGCAGTCCTCGACAGGGGAACCAGCCCCAGCATTTT.

This sequence joins TRBV18 and TRBJ1-1; D perhaps matches TRBD1 (5 bases). Trimming pared 2 bases from V and 0 bases from J, leaving 13 bases between. CDR3 length: 16 amino acids. Germline V gene sequence: CDR1 KGHSH, CDR2 LQKENI. CDR3 sequence (DNA): TGTGCCAGCTCACCATCGAACGGGGCCATGAACACTGAAGCTTTCTTT. As protein: CASSPSNGAMNTEAFF.

This clonotype has ten or more counts. The J gene is TRBJ2-3, the V gene TRBV18, with TRBD1 as a possible D gene (5 bases). The CDR3 covers 15 residues. Germline CDR1 KGHSH, CDR2 LQKENI. The V end was cut by 1 base, the J end by 3 bases, with 11 bases between. CDR3 nucleotides: TGTGCCAGCTCACCACAAGCAGGGAAAACAGATACGCAGTATTTT. Its translation is CASSPQAGKTDTQYF.

On this clonotype: It may be a read error: a sequence one base away is much more abundant. The chain has TRBV29-1 and TRBJ2-7; 10 nucleotides agree with TRBD2. V shed 7 bases, J shed 3 bases, and the junction held 9 bases outside the gene matches. Germline loops: CDR1 SQVTM, CDR2 ANQGSEA. The length of the CDR3 is 14 residues. The CDR3, as DNA: TGCAGCGCGACGGCGGCTAGCGGGAGCTACGAGCAGTACTTC. This gives the protein CSATAASGSYEQYF.

This chain uses TRBV12-3 or TRBV12-4 with TRBJ2-5; weak D call: TRBD1 (5 bases). Trimming removed 10 bases from V and 2 bases from J, with 11 bases in between. The CDR3 is 12 amino acids. The CDR3 DNA is TGTGCCACTGGGGCAGTTCAAGAGACCCAGTACTTC. It specifies CATGAVQETQYF.

The J gene is TRBJ2-1, the V gene TRBV10-3, with 15 positions matching TRBD2. The ends lost 2 bases at V and 0 bases at J; junction bases unmatched: 5. The CDR3 sequence is 19 residues long. Germline CDR1 and CDR2: ENHRY and SYGVKD. The CDR3 is CAISEKGLAGGRSYNEQFF. The DNA of the CDR3 is TGTGCCATCAGTGAGAAGGGACTAGCGGGGGGCCGCTCCTACAATGAGCAGTTCTTC.

This clonotype was found a few times. The CDR3 spells CASSRMTGSETQYF. The CDR3 DNA sequence: TGTGCCAGCAGCCGTATGACAGGGTCCGAGACCCAGTACTTC. The V call is TRBV14, the J call TRBJ2-5; 7 bases line up with TRBD1. CDR1 and CDR2 from the germline V gene are SGHDN and FVKESK. J gave up 5 bases and V 4 bases, and 7 bases lay outside the gene matches. The CDR3 covers 14 residues.

The chain is built from TRBV6-1 and TRBJ2-5; 16 bases agree with TRBD2. The germline V gene has CDR1 MNHNS and CDR2 SASEGT. V lost 5 bases, J lost 4 bases, and 10 bases stayed unmatched. CDR3 length equals 18 residues. As DNA, the CDR3 is TGTGCCAGCAGTCCGGGACTAGCGGGGGGGCCTCGCGGAGAGACCCAGTACTTC. As protein: CASSPGLAGGPRGETQYF.

This clonotype was found many times. This chain joins TRBV7-2 and TRBJ2-7, with 9 nucleotides matching TRBD1. Looked up from germline, CDR1 is SGHTA and CDR2 is FQGNSA. The CDR3 runs 14 residues. Germline trimming cut 5 bases from V and 1 base from J; bases unmatched to any gene: 3. As DNA, the CDR3 is TGTGCCAGCAGCGACAGGGGGAATTCCTACGAGCAGTACTTC. Translated, it gives CASSDRGNSYEQYF.

This clonotype was observed a handful of times. V gene TRBV9 combines with J gene TRBJ2-3; D might be TRBD2 (5 bases). The germline V gene has CDR1 SGDLS and CDR2 YYNGEE. V was shortened by 0 bases and J by 2 bases, with 10 bases between the two germline ends. This CDR3 spans 15 amino acids. The CDR3, as DNA: TGTGCCAGCAGCGTAGCCGGGGATCCCACAGATACGCAGTATTTT. This sequence encodes CASSVAGDPTDTQYF.

This clonotype was observed a few times. The CDR3 loop reads CSARRDGGETQYF. CDR3 coding DNA: TGCAGTGCTAGGCGGGACGGCGGAGAGACCCAGTACTTC. The chain combines TRBV20-1 with TRBJ2-5; possible D gene TRBD2, 6 bases. CDR3 length: 13 residues. The V end lost 3 bases, the J end lost 4 bases, and 12 bases lay between the germline ends. Germline CDR1 is DFQATT and CDR2 is SNEGSKA (reference sequence).